The following is a T cell receptor (beta chain) sequence with its context. Germline trimming cut 8 bases from V and 7 bases from J; bases unmatched to any gene: 10. The CDR3 spans 14 residues. The V gene's germline CDR1 is KGHSH and CDR2 LQKENI. This sample stems from a study of blood T cell repertoires in COVID-19. Study overall: The study drew acute and convalescent COVID-19 samples from the United States, Italy and Spain. PBMCs, B-cell-depleted T cells, or T cells provided the cDNA or gDNA that made up the material.

In the authors' workflow: Amplification of reference gene primers was used by the study to estimate nucleated cell counts. The data were produced by immunoSEQ multiplex PCR, yet TCRdb's version contains in-frame clones alone and is incomplete. D and trimming come from the DNA, and the V and J calls and clone size come from that table. Altogether around 190,000 clones are present, roughly 88% being singletons, with the ten largest covering 4.5% to 6.5%. Cohort allocation depended upon clinical history that participants reported. The receptor's source is a middle-aged man with acute COVID-19. Sequencing was done on a sample of PBMCs or T cells enriched from blood (not recorded which). The chain combines TRBV18 with TRBJ2-1; 8 bases fit TRBD2. The DNA of the CDR3 is TGTGCCAGCCTACCGGAAGAGCGGGGGAATGAGCAGTTCTTC. It encodes CASLPEERGNEQFF. Full variable domain (rest looked up from reference TRBV18 and TRBJ2-1): NAGVMQNPRHLVRRRGQEARLRCSPMKGHSHVYWYRQLPEEGLKFMVYLQKENIIDESGMPKERFSAEFPKEGPSILRIQQVVRGDSAAYFCASLPEERGNEQFFGPGTRLTVL.